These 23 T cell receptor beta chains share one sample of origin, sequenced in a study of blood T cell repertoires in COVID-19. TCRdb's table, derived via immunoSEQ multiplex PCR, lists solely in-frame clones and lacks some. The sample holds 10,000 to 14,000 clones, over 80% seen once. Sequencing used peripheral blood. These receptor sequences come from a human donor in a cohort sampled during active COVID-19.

The DNA for the CDR3 is TGTGCCAGCAGCGAAAACGTACTAGCGGGGGGGCCCGGGCAGTTCTTC. This encodes CASSENVLAGGPGQFF. This chain uses TRBV9 with TRBJ2-1, with 13 nucleotides matching TRBD2. Germline V CDR1 and CDR2: SGDLS, YYNGEE. The CDR3 covers 16 residues. V lost 3 bases and J lost 12; bases outside the gene matches: 12.

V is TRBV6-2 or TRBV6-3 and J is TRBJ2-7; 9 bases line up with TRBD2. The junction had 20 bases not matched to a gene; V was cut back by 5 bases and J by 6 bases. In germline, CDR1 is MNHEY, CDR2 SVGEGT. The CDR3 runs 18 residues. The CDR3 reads CASSPRAGGPSLSLEQYF. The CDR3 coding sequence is TGTGCCAGCAGTCCCAGGGCGGGGGGGCCCTCTCTCTCTCTCGAGCAGTACTTC.

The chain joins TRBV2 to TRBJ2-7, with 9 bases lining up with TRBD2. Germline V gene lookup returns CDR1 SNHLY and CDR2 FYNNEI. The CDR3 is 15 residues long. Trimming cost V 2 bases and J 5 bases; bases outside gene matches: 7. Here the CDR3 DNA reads TGTGCCAGCAGTGAATGGGCGGGGGGGCTGAACGAGCAGTACTTC. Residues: CASSEWAGGLNEQYF.

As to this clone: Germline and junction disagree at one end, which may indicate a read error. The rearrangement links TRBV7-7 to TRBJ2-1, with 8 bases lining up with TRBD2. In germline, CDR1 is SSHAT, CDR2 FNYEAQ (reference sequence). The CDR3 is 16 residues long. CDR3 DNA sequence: TGTGCTAGCAGCTTAGGGGAGGCTAGCGGGTACAATGAGCAGTTCTTC. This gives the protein CASSLGEASGYNEQFF. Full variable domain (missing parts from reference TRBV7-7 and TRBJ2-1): GAGVSQSPRYKVTKRGQDVTLRCDPISSHATLYWYQQALGQGPEFLTYFNYEAQPDKSGLPSDRFSAERPEGSISTLTIQRTEQRDSAMYRCASSLGEASGYNEQFFGPGTRLTVL.

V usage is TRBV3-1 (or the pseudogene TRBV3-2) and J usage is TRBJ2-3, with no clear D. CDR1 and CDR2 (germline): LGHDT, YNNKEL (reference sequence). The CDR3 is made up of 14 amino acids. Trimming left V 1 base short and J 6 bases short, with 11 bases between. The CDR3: CASSQAEWSDTQYF. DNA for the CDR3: TGTGCCAGCAGCCAAGCCGAGTGGTCGGATACGCAGTATTTT.

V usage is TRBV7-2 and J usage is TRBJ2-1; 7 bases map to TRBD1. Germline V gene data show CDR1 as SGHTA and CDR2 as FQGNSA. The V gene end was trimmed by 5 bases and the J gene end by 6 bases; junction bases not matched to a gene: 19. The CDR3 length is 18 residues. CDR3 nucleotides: TGTGCCAGCAGCGCCAAAAAGAAGGGGGCGACGGGTTCCAATGAGCAGTTCTTC. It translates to CASSAKKKGATGSNEQFF.

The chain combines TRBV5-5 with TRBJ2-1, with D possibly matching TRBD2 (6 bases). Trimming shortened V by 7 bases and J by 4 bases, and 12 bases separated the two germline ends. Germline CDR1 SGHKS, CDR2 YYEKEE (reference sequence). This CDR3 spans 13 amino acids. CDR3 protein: CASSDRGYNEQFF. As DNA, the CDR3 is TGTGCCAGCTCAGACCGGGGGTACAATGAGCAGTTCTTC.

The CDR3 is CASSNSGTTKNIQYF. For the CDR3, the DNA is TGTGCCAGCAGCAACTCAGGGACTACCAAAAACATTCAGTACTTC. V gene TRBV6-2 or TRBV6-3 combines with J gene TRBJ2-4, with 7 bases matching TRBD2. The CDR3 consists of 15 residues. Germline V gene sequence: CDR1 MNHEY, CDR2 SVGEGT. V was clipped by 6 bases and J by 2 bases; unmatched bases: 7.

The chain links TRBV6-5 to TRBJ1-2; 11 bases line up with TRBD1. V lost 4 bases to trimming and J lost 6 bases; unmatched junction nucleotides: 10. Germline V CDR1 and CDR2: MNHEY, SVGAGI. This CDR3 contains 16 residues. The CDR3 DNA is TGTGCCAGCAGTTCCTTCTGGGGACAGGGGGACAATGGCTACACCTTC. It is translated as CASSSFWGQGDNGYTF.

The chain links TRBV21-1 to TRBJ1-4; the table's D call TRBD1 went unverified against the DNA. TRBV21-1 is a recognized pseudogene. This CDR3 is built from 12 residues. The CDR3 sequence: CASQTCHEKLFF. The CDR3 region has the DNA TGTGCCAGTCAGACATGCCATGAAAAACTGTTTTTT.

This CDR3 reads CASSYGVSDTDTQYF. The CDR3 nucleotides read TGTGCCAGCAGTTACGGAGTTAGCGACACAGATACGCAGTATTTT. The chain combines TRBV6-6 with TRBJ2-3; TRBD2 might be the D (5 bases). With 2 bases removed from V and 2 bases from J, the gap between germline ends came to 11 bases. The CDR3 is made up of 15 amino acids. CDR1 MNHNY and CDR2 SVGAGI come from the germline V gene (reference sequence).

In DNA form, the CDR3 reads TGCGCCAGCAGCTTAACAGGGGGCACTGAAGCTTTCTTT. It specifies CASSLTGGTEAFF. V is TRBV5-1 and J is TRBJ1-1; 8 bases match TRBD1. The ends lost 2 bases at V and 4 bases at J; junction bases unmatched: 1. This CDR3 has 13 residues. Germline CDR1 is SGHRS and CDR2 is YFSETQ.

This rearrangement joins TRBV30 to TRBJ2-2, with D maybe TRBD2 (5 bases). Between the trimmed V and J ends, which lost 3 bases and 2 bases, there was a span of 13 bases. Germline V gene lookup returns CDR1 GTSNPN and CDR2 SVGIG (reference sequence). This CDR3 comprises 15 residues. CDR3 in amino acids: CAWRRWTANTGELFF. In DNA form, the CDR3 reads TGTGCCTGGAGGCGTTGGACTGCTAACACCGGGGAGCTGTTTTTT. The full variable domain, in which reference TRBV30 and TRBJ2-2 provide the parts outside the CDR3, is SQTIHQWPATLVQPVGSPLSLECTVEGTSNPNLYWYRQAAGRGLQLLFYSVGIGQISSEVPQNLSASRPQDRQFILSSKKLLLSDSGFYLCAWRRWTANTGELFFGEGSRLTVL.

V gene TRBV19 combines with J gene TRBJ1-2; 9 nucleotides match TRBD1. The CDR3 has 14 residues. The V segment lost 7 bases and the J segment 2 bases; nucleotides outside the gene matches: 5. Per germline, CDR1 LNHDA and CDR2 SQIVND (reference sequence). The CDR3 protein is CASTRTGDNYGYTF. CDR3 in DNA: TGTGCCAGTACTAGGACAGGGGACAACTATGGCTACACCTTC.

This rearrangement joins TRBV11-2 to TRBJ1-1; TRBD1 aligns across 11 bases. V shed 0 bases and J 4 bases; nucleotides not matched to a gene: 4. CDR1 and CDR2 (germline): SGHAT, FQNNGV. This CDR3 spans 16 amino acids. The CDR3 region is CASSLEGTGGFTEAFF. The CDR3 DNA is TGTGCCAGCAGCTTAGAAGGGACAGGGGGATTCACTGAAGCTTTCTTT.

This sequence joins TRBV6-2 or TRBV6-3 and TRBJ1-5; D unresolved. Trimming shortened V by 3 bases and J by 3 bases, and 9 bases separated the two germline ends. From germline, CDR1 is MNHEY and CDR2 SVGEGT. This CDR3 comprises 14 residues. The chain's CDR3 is CASSYSTLNQPQHF. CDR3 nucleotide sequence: TGTGCCAGCAGTTATAGCACTCTCAATCAGCCCCAGCATTTT.

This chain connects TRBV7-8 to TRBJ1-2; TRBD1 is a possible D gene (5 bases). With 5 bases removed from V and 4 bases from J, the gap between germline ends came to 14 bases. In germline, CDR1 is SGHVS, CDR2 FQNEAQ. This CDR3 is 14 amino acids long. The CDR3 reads CASSRDRTSYGYTF. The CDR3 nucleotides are TGTGCCAGCAGCCGAGACAGAACTTCCTATGGCTACACCTTC. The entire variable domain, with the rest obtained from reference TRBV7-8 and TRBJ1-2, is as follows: GAGVSQSPRYKVAKRGQDVALRCDPISGHVSLFWYQQALGQGPEFLTYFQNEAQLDKSGLPSDRFFAERPEGSVSTLKIQRTQQEDSAVYLCASSRDRTSYGYTFGSGTRLTVV.

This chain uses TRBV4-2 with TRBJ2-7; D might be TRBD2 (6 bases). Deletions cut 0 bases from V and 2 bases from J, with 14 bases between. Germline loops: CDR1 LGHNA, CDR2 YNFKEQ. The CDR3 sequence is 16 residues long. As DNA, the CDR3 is TGTGCCAGCAGCCAAGAGGAGGGTGGGTGGCCCTACGAGCAGTACTTC. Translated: CASSQEEGGWPYEQYF.

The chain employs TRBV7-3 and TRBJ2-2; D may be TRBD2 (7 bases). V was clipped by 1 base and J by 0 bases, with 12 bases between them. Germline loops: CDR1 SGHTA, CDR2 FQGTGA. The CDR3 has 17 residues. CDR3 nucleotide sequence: TGTGCCAGCAGCTTAAGGGCGGGGGCTCCGAACACCGGGGAGCTGTTTTTT. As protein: CASSLRAGAPNTGELFF.

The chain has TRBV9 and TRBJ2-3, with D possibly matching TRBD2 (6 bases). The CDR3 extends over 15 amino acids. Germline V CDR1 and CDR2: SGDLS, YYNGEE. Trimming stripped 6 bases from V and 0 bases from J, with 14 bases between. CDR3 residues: CASNPRGGSTDTQYF. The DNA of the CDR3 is TGTGCCAGCAACCCGCGGGGCGGCAGCACAGATACGCAGTATTTT.

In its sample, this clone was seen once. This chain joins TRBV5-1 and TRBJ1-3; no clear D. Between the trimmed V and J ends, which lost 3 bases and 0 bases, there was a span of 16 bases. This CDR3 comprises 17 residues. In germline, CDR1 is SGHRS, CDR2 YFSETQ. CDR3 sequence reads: CASSSFLGVSSGNTIYF. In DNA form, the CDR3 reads TGCGCCAGCAGCTCGTTCCTCGGGGTCAGCTCTGGAAACACCATATATTTT.

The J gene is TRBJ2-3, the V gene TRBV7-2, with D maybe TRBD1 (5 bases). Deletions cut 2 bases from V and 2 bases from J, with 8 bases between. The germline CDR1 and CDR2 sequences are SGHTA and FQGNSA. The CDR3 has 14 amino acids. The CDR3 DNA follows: TGTGCCAGCAGCTTACAGGGCCACACAGATACGCAGTATTTT. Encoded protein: CASSLQGHTDTQYF.

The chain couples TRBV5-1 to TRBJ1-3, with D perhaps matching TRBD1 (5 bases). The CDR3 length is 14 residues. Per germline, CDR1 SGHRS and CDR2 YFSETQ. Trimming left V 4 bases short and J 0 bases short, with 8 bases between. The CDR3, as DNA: TGCGCCAGCAGCCGAGACAGCTCTGGAAACACCATATATTTT. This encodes CASSRDSSGNTIYF.